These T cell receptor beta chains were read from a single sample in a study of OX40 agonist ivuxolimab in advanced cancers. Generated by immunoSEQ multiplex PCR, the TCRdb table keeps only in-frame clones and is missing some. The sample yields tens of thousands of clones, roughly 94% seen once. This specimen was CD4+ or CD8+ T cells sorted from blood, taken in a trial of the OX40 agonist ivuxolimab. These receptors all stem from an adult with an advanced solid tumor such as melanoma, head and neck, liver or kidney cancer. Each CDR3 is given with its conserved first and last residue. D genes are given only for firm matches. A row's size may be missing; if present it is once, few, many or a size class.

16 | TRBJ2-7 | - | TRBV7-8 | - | TGTGCCAGCAGCTTATGGGAAAGGCCCAGCTCCTACGAGCAGTACTTC | CASSLWERPSSYEQYF
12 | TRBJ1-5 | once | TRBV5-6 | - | TGTGCCAGCAGCTATGGGGGAGGGCCCCAGCATTTT | CASSYGGGPQHF
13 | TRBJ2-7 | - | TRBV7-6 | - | TGTGCCAGCAGCGCGCCTTCAATGCTAGAGCAGTACTTC | CASSAPSMLEQYF
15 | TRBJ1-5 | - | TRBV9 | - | TGTGCCAGCAGCGTAGGGTCGGGGTCGAATCAGCCCCAGCATTTT | CASSVGSGSNQPQHF
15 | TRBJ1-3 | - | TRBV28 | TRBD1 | TGTGCCAGCAGGTTGGGGACAGACTCTGGAAACACCATATATTTT | CASRLGTDSGNTIYF
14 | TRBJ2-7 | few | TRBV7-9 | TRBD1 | TGTGCCAGCAGCTCGCGACAGGGAATCCACGAGCAGTACTTC | CASSSRQGIHEQYF
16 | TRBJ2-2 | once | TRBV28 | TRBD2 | TGTGCCAGCAGTGACCTGGGACTAGCGGATTCCGGGGAGCTGTTTTTT | CASSDLGLADSGELFF
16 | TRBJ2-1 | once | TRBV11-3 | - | TGTGCCAGCAGCCCCCGAGAGGGTGCCGGATACAATGAGCAGTTCTTC | CASSPREGAGYNEQFF
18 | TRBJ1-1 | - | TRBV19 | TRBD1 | TGTGCCAGTAGTATAGATCGAGGGACAGGGTATAGGCACACTGAAGCTTTCTTT | CASSIDRGTGYRHTEAFF
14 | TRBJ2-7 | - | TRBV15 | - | TGTGCCACCAGCAGAGCCCTAGAGCTCAACGAGCAGTACTTC | CATSRALELNEQYF
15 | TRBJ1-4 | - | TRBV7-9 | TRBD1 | TGTGCCAGCAGCTCCCTGACAGGGGCTTGGGGAAAACTGTTTTTT | CASSSLTGAWGKLFF
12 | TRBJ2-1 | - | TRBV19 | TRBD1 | TGTGCCAGTAGTAAACAGGGGCTTGAGCAGTTCTTC | CASSKQGLEQFF
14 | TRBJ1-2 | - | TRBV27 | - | TGTGCCAGCACCCCGTTGGGAACCAACTATGGCTACACCTTC | CASTPLGTNYGYTF
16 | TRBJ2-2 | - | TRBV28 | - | TGTGCCAGCAGTTTCGGTTTGACGGCCTACACCGGGGAGCTGTTTTTT | CASSFGLTAYTGELFF
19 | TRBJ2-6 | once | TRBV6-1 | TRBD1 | TGTGCCAGCAGTGAAGTCCACGGGACAGAGTACTCTGGGGCCAACGTCCTGACTTTC | CASSEVHGTEYSGANVLTF